The T cell receptor (beta chain) described here comes from a study of OX40 agonist ivuxolimab in advanced cancers. At cycle 4 day 1, cycle 7 day 1, and baseline, blood was sampled. Using immunoSEQ multiplex PCR, the repertoire was profiled, and TCRdb retains in-frame clones only, with some absent. The data contain 65,000 to 80,000 clones, about four fifths of them singletons. CDR1 and CDR2 (germline): MDHEN, SYDVKM. The CDR3 runs to 15 residues. The V and J ends lost 2 bases and 7 bases respectively, with 17 bases between them. The clonotype originates from an adult with an advanced solid tumor such as melanoma, head and neck, liver or kidney cancer. The chain is built from TRBV28 and TRBJ1-1; D might be TRBD1 (5 bases). Sequences were derived from CD4+ or CD8+ T cells sorted from blood, sampled in a trial of the OX40 agonist ivuxolimab. The DNA of the CDR3 is TGTGCCAGCAGTTTAAGCGGGGGGGTACGGCTTGAAGCTTTCTTT. Translating gives CASSLSGGVRLEAFF.